This T cell receptor (beta chain) appears in the sequencing data of a study of blood T cells in healthy people across ages. Study at large: With template switching, about one barcoded beta molecule was captured per two T cells. The study, taken as a whole, reports: Per million T cells, the diversity of TCR beta decreased roughly linearly as age advanced.

It was with a sample-barcoded 5' primer and a J-beta primer mix that a second PCR of roughly 7 to 12 cycles was run. TCRdb re-called the 5' RACE reads through MiXCR, storing one row per CDR3 protein. The sample has about 680,000 distinct CDR3 sequences, roughly 49% seen once; the top ten hold around a third. The CDR3 consists of 15 residues. Per the germline V gene, CDR1 is MGHRA and CDR2 is YSYEKL. The V end lost 2 bases, the J end lost 8 bases, and 16 bases lay between the germline ends. Per sample, extraction of total RNA gave at least 5.5 micrograms in every case. As concerns this clonotype: Its antigen is currently unknown.

J is TRBJ1-5 and V is TRBV4-1, with D perhaps TRBD1 (5 bases). The TCR originated in a woman aged 60-70 years in good health. The sequenced material came from blood. CDR3 sequence: CASSQTGTAVEPQHF. CDR3 nucleotides: TGCGCCAGCAGCCAAACAGGTACCGCGGTGGAGCCCCAGCATTTT.